The 4 T cell receptor beta chains below come from one sample, sequenced in a study of blood T cell repertoires in COVID-19. Data came from immunoSEQ multiplex PCR; TCRdb stores just in-frame clones and leaves some out. The sample has 30,000 to 35,000 clones, roughly 86% seen once. Sequences were obtained from peripheral blood. These receptors were collected from a man between 70 and 80 years old with acute or convalescent COVID-19.

The chain couples TRBV15 to TRBJ2-7; TRBD1 matches at 7 bases. The CDR3 runs to 15 residues. Germline V gene sequence: CDR1 LNHNV, CDR2 YYDKDF (reference sequence). Trimming took 0 bases from V and 7 from J; bases not matched to a gene: 9. CDR3 DNA sequence: TGTGCCACCAGCAGAGATCGGACAGGTTCGGGTGAGCAGTACTTC. Its protein is CATSRDRTGSGEQYF.

This clone showed up just once. V usage is TRBV6-2 or TRBV6-3 and J usage is TRBJ2-1, with 7 bases fitting TRBD2. This CDR3 region has 17 residues. J was trimmed by 5 bases and V by 0 bases; bases with no gene match: 10. Germline-derived CDR1 and CDR2 are MNHEY and SVGEGT. The CDR3 sequence: CASSYSGGRGPDNEQFF. The CDR3 coding sequence is TGTGCCAGCAGTTACTCGGGCGGGAGAGGTCCTGACAATGAGCAGTTCTTC.

This sequence joins TRBV5-6 and TRBJ1-6; 9 bases are a match to TRBD1. The CDR3 sequence is 14 residues long. From germline, CDR1 is SGHDT and CDR2 YYEEEE. J lost 9 bases, V lost 3 bases, and 4 bases had no gene match. DNA for the CDR3: TGTGCCAGCAGCTCCCGGGACAGGGTTTCACCCCTCCACTTT. Amino acid sequence: CASSSRDRVSPLHF.

This clone was recorded a few times. The V gene is TRBV6-2 or TRBV6-3, the J gene TRBJ1-5, with 8 bases identical to TRBD1. With V trimmed by 2 bases and J by 10 bases, 10 bases remained unmatched. CDR3 length equals 15 residues. Germline values: CDR1 MNHEY, CDR2 SVGEGT. CDR3 sequence (DNA): TGTGCCAGCAGTTACGGGCCAGGGGGCTTAAGACCCCAGCATTTT. Translating it yields CASSYGPGGLRPQHF.